This T cell receptor (beta chain) was captured by sequencing in a study of blood T cell repertoires in COVID-19. Study-wide context: Whether acute or convalescent, the COVID-19 samples came from the United States, Italy and Spain. T cells, B-cell-depleted T cells, or PBMCs provided the cDNA or gDNA that served as material.

CDR3 length: 13 residues. Trimming stripped 1 base from V and 6 bases from J, with 8 bases between. Germline values: CDR1 SGHTA, CDR2 FQGTGA. In the original workflow: It was from reference gene primer amplification that nucleated cell counts were estimated. Here immunoSEQ multiplex PCR was the method, and the copy in TCRdb shows in-frame clones only, minus some. V and J calls and clone size are those listed in that table; D and trimming were worked out from the DNA. The sample has approximately 65,000 clones, around 79% seen once. V gene TRBV7-3 combines with J gene TRBJ2-3, with no clear D. Sequencing was done on a sample of peripheral blood. The receptor's source is a man aged 60 to 75 with acute or convalescent COVID-19. The CDR3 DNA reads TGTGCCAGCAGCTTAAGCCAGGCGGATACGCAGTATTTT. Its protein product is CASSLSQADTQYF.